This T cell receptor (beta chain) emerged from a study of T cell responses to AZD1222 COVID-19 vaccine. General study results and limits: Regions 160-218 and 743-854 held dominance among vaccine-associated CD4 TCRs, which spanned spike. Repertoires in all cases were sampled only once the peak T cell response had passed.

Comments on this clone: The target antigen is unknown.

TCRdb's table, derived via immunoSEQ multiplex PCR, lists solely in-frame clones and lacks some. The table has over 110,000 clones, roughly 88% seen once. With 1 base clipped from V and 0 bases from J, the junction kept 3 bases outside the gene matches. Germline V gene data show CDR1 as LGHDT and CDR2 as YNNKEL (reference sequence). CDR3 length: 15 residues. This chain joins TRBV3-1 (or the pseudogene TRBV3-2) and TRBJ2-7, with 7 nucleotides matching TRBD1. Sequenced here: peripheral blood, sampled 28 days after the second AZD1222 dose. This TCR derives from an adult who received the AZD1222 COVID-19 vaccine. The CDR3 nucleotides are TGTGCCAGCAGCCAAGCACAGGGGAGCTCCTACGAGCAGTACGTC. Translated, it gives CASSQAQGSSYEQYV.